This T cell receptor beta chain was obtained from a study of vaccination and CD4 T cells after COVID-19. For this clonotype: The antigen is unknown.

The study sequenced cultured CD4+ T cell DNA using the Oncomine TCR Beta short-read assay. TCRdb processed the PCR reads anew with MiXCR; each CDR3 protein has one entry. Found here are approximately 10,000 distinct CDR3 sequences, under 60% of them singletons; the top ten hold about 22%. Treatment reported: approximately 11-day PBMC culture with coronavirus spike peptide pools or control peptides (ViraFEST assay). There are 16 residues in the CDR3. CDR1 is DFQATT and CDR2 is SNEGSKA in the germline V gene (reference sequence). Trimming at V came to 3 bases and at J to 4 bases, leaving 10 bases not matched to a gene.

The V and J genes are TRBV20-1 and TRBJ2-5; TRBD2 agrees at 11 bases. This TCR came from a human donor with COVID-19. The sample was cultured CD4+ T cells from blood, taken after SARS-CoV-2 vaccination. CDR3 loop: CSASPASGGFGETQYF. CDR3 in DNA: TGCAGTGCTAGCCCCGCTAGCGGGGGGTTTGGAGAGACCCAGTACTTC.